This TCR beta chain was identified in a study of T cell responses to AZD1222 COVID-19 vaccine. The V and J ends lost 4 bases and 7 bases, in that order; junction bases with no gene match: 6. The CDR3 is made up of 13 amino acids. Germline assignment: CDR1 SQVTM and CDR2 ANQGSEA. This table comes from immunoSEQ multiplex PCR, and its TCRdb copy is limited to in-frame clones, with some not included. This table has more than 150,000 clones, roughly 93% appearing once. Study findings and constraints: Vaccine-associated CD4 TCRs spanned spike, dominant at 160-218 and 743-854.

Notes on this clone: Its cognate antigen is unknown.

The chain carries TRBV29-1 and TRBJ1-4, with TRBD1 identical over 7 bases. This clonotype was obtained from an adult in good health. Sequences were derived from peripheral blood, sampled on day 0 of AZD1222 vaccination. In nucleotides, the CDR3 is TGCAGCGTTGTTCCAGGGGGAGGTGAAAAACTGTTTTTT. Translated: CSVVPGGGEKLFF. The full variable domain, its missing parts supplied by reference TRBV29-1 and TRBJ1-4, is SAVISQKPSRDICQRGTSLTIQCQVDSQVTMMFWYRQQPGQSLTLIATANQGSEATYESGFVIDKFPISRPNLTFSTLTVSNMSPEDSSIYLCSVVPGGGEKLFFGSGTQLSVL.